This TCR beta chain was identified during a study of spatial heterogeneity in lung cancer. Across the whole study: Detection of beta-chain sequences consistently exceeded that of alpha-chain sequences.

This clonotype was detected ten times or more. The library was prepared for alpha chains; this beta chain is a stray read, so its frequency means little. On each TCR cDNA molecule, a unique molecular identifier was present. TCRdb re-called the 5' RACE reads with MiXCR, one entry per CDR3 protein. The data hold some 6,900 distinct CDR3 sequences, with approximately 4% observed a single time. The germline V and J ends were trimmed by 6 bases and 2 bases, with 14 bases remaining between them. CDR3 length: 14 amino acids. The germline gives CDR1 DFQATT, CDR2 SNEGSKA (reference sequence). The time point denotes: sample taken at primary tumor resection. The authors sequenced whole RNA from tumor, nontumor lung or frozen PBMC without sorting. Samples were donated by 72 untreated early-stage non-small cell lung cancer patients.

J is TRBJ2-1 and V is TRBV20-1, with D maybe TRBD2 (5 bases). This receptor was obtained from a female donor with early-stage non-small cell lung cancer. Sequences were derived from normal lung tissue next to the tumor, sampled at surgery. CDR3 DNA sequence: TGCAGTGCGGATCACGGGGTTCCCTACAATGAGCAGTTCTTC. Amino acids: CSADHGVPYNEQFF.